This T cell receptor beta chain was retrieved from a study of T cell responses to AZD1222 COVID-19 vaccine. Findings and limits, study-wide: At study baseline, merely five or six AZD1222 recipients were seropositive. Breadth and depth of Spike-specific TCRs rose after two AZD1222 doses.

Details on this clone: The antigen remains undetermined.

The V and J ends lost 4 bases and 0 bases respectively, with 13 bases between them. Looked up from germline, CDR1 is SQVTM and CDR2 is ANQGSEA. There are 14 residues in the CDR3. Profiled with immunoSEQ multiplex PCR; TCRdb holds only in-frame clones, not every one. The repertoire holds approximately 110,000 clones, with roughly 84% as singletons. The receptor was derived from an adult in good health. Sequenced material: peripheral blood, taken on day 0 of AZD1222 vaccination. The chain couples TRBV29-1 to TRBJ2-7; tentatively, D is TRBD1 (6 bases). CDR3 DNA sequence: TGCAGCGTTGGAGGGACAAAGAGCTCCTACGAGCAGTACTTC. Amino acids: CSVGGTKSSYEQYF.